The sequence of this TCR beta chain was determined in a study of T cell responses to AZD1222 COVID-19 vaccine. Libraries were prepared by immunoSEQ multiplex PCR; TCRdb keeps only in-frame clonotypes and omits some of them. The table includes some 130,000 clones, 90% to 95% detected once. The sequence derives from an adult who received the AZD1222 COVID-19 vaccine. This material consisted of peripheral blood, taken 28 days after the second AZD1222 dose.

CDR3 DNA: TGTGCCAGCAGTCGCCTGAGGGAGCTTAGGCAAGTCACAGATACGCAGTATTTT. This gives the protein CASSRLRELRQVTDTQYF. V is TRBV6-2 or TRBV6-3 and J is TRBJ2-3; perhaps TRBD2 as D (5 bases). The CDR3 sequence is 18 residues long. Deletions cut 5 bases from V and 2 bases from J, with 23 bases between. CDR1 and CDR2 (germline): MNHEY, SVGEGT.